This record looks at one T cell receptor (beta chain) sequence and its context. Other DNA sequences from this sample encode an identical CDR3 as well. The source of the sample is a study of blood T cell repertoires in COVID-19. The overall study: Samples taken during acute and convalescent COVID-19 were collected in the United States, Italy and Spain. In each case, the material was cDNA or gDNA derived from T cells, B-cell-depleted T cells, or PBMCs.

This CDR3 is 14 amino acids long. With V trimmed by 2 bases and J by 0 bases, 0 bases remained unmatched. CDR1 and CDR2 from the germline V gene are SGHRS and YFSETQ. Clones were read by immunoSEQ multiplex PCR, and TCRdb kept only the in-frame ones, dropping some. The sample includes about 40,000 clones, about 85% seen only once; the top ten take 5% to 6.5%. The chain recombines TRBV5-1 with TRBJ1-1, with 8 bases identical to TRBD1. This TCR was recovered from a man aged 50-60 years with active COVID-19. Sequencing was carried out using peripheral blood. In nucleotides, the CDR3 is TGCGCCAGCAGCTTACAGGGGGTGAACACTGAAGCTTTCTTT. It yields the protein CASSLQGVNTEAFF.